One and the same sample provided the 4 T cell receptor beta chains below, sequenced in a study of cytomegalovirus exposure and HLA in healthy donors. PCR was performed using 60 Vbeta and 13 Jbeta primers. Here immunoSEQ multiplex PCR was the method, and the copy in TCRdb shows in-frame clones only, minus some. The table lists approximately 140,000 clones, roughly four fifths of them singletons. Source material: PBMCs. Receptor source: a woman aged 40 to 50 in good health and CMV-seropositive.

The chain couples TRBV19 to TRBJ2-7, with D unresolved. The germline V gene encodes CDR1 LNHDA and CDR2 SQIVND (reference sequence). The CDR3 runs to 13 residues. The ends were cut back, 1 base at V and 6 bases at J, with 10 bases in the middle. The CDR3 is CASSIGLGFEQYF. The CDR3, as DNA: TGTGCCAGTAGTATAGGATTGGGCTTCGAGCAGTACTTC.

The chain uses TRBV28 and TRBJ1-1, with 8 bases fitting TRBD1. The CDR3 sequence is 14 residues long. V dropped 4 bases and J dropped 6; count of bases not matched to a gene: 7. CDR1 is MDHEN, CDR2 SYDVKM, per germline. In DNA form, the CDR3 reads TGTGCCAGCAGTTCTCCGGACAGGGACGCTGAAGCTTTCTTT. Its protein product is CASSSPDRDAEAFF. Supplemented by reference TRBV28 and TRBJ1-1, the full variable domain reads DVKVTQSSRYLVKRTGEKVFLECVQDMDHENMFWYRQDPGLGLRLIYFSYDVKMKEKGDIPEGYSVSREKKERFSLILESASTNQTSMYLCASSSPDRDAEAFFGQGTRLTVV.

This clone turned up a few times. The chain couples TRBV5-1 to TRBJ2-2; no reliable D call. Germline lookup yields CDR1 SGHRS and CDR2 YFSETQ. CDR3 length equals 15 residues. V lost 2 bases, J lost 4 bases, and 12 bases lay in between. The CDR3 sequence: CASSLISAGTGELFF. The CDR3 DNA reads TGCGCCAGCAGCTTAATTTCGGCAGGCACCGGGGAGCTGTTTTTT.

V usage is TRBV5-1 and J usage is TRBJ1-5; D unresolved. Germline CDR1 SGHRS, CDR2 YFSETQ. There are 13 residues in the CDR3. V was pared by 1 base and J by 7 bases, with 9 bases between. The CDR3 protein is CASSLTPEQPQHF. The CDR3 DNA follows: TGCGCCAGCAGCTTGACTCCGGAGCAGCCCCAGCATTTT.